The source of this TCR beta chain is a study of shared clonotypes between healthy human individuals. Trimming shortened V by 5 bases and J by 2 bases, and 18 bases separated the two germline ends. CDR3 size: 16 residues. The germline V gene has CDR1 MDHEN and CDR2 SYDVKM. Clones were read by immunoSEQ multiplex PCR, and TCRdb kept only the in-frame ones, dropping some. The top ten hold around 0.057% of the sample, which has about 600,000 clones, roughly 97% seen once. The rearrangement uses TRBV28 and TRBJ2-5, with a possible D match to TRBD2 (6 bases). Material: naive CD4+ T cells sorted from blood. Subset given: CD45RA+ positively selected. The TCR sequence derives from a woman between 25 and 40 years old in good health. CDR3 residues: CASSQTRDSTQETQYF. CDR3 nucleotides: TGTGCCAGCAGTCAAACCCGGGACTCAACGCAAGAGACCCAGTACTTC.